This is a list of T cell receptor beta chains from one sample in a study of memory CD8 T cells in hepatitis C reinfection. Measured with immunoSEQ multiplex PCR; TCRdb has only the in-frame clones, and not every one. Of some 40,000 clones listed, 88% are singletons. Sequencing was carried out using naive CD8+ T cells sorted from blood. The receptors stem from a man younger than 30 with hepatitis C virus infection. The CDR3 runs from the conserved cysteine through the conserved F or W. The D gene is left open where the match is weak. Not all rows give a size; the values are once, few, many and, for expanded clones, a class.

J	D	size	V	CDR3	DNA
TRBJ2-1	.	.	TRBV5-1	CASSLGDFYEQFF	TGCGCCAGCAGCTTGGGGGACTTCTATGAGCAGTTCTTC
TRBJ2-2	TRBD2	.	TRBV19	CASRVQTSGSDTGELFF	TGTGCCAGTAGGGTCCAGACTAGCGGGAGCGACACCGGGGAGCTGTTTTTT
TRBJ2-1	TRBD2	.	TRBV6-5	CASSYSTSRGEQFF	TGTGCCAGCAGTTATTCGACTAGCCGGGGTGAGCAGTTCTTC
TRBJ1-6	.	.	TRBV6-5	CASSYSGASSPLHF	TGTGCCAGCAGTTACTCGGGGGCAAGCTCACCCCTCCACTTT
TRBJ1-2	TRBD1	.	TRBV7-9	CASSDGQEGSNYGYTF	TGTGCCAGCAGCGACGGACAGGAGGGCTCTAACTATGGCTACACCTTC
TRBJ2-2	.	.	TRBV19	CASSFGINTGELFF	TGTGCCAGTAGTTTCGGGATCAACACCGGGGAGCTGTTTTTT
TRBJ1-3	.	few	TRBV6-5	CASRTDSGNTIYF	TGTGCCAGCAGGACAGACTCTGGAAACACCATATATTTT
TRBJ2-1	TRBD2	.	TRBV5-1	CASSLGRGVREQFF	TGCGCCAGCAGCTTGGGGCGGGGGGTCAGGGAGCAGTTCTTC
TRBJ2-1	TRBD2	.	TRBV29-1	CSVEDGGTSGDNEQFF	TGCAGCGTTGAAGATGGGGGGACTAGCGGGGATAATGAGCAGTTCTTC
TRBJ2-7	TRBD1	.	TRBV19	CASSGQGLYEQYF	TGTGCCAGTAGCGGACAGGGGCTCTACGAGCAGTACTTC
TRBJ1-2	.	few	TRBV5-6	CASSTTTNYGYTF	TGTGCCAGCAGCACGACAACTAACTATGGCTACACCTTC
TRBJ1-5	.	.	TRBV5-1	CASSLGLRGNQPQHF	TGCGCCAGCAGCTTGGGACTACGGGGCAATCAGCCCCAGCATTTT
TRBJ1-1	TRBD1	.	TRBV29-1	CSVTGTGTSEAFF	TGCAGCGTAACCGGGACAGGGACGAGTGAAGCTTTCTTT
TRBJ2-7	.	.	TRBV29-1	CSVLDGLDYEQYF	TGCAGCGTTCTAGACGGCTTGGATTACGAGCAGTACTTC
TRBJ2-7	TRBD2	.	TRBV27	CASSPGLAGYEQYF	TGTGCCAGCAGTCCAGGACTAGCGGGCTACGAGCAGTACTTC
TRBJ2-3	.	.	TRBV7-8	CATRLGHQGPQYF	TGTGCCACCAGACTGGGCCACCAGGGCCCGCAGTATTTT
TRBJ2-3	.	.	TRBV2	CASTRTVSTDTQYF	TGTGCCAGCACTAGGACAGTTAGCACAGATACGCAGTATTTT
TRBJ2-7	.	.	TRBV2	CASSDPVDSTYEQYF	TGTGCCAGCAGTGATCCCGTGGACAGTACCTACGAGCAGTACTTC
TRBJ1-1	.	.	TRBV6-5	CASSYSVGGTEAFF	TGTGCCAGCAGTTACTCAGTGGGGGGGACTGAAGCTTTCTTT
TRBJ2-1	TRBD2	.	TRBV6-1	CASSTLAGEYNEQFF	TGTGCCAGCAGCACCTTAGCGGGCGAGTACAATGAGCAGTTCTTC
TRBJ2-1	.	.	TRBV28	CASSLGGNEQFF	TGTGCCAGCAGTTTAGGAGGCAATGAGCAGTTCTTC
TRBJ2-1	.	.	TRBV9	CASSVEPTPGGDYNEQFF	TGTGCCAGCAGCGTGGAGCCAACTCCGGGGGGCGATTACAATGAGCAGTTCTTC
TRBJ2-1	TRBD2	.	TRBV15	CATSRGTSGVYNEQFF	TGTGCCACCAGCAGAGGAACTAGCGGGGTCTACAATGAGCAGTTCTTC
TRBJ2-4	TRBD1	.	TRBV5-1	CASSLWPGQAQVQYF	TGCGCCAGCAGCTTGTGGCCAGGACAGGCCCAAGTTCAGTACTTC
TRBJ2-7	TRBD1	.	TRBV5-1	CASSWGTVSYEQYF	TGCGCCAGCAGCTGGGGGACAGTCTCCTACGAGCAGTACTTC
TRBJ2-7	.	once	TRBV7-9	CASNAAVDYEQYF	TGTGCCAGCAACGCCGCGGTCGATTACGAGCAGTACTTC
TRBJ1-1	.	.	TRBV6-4	CASSPSSGRTEAFF	TGTGCCAGCAGTCCTTCTTCAGGGAGGACTGAAGCTTTCTTT
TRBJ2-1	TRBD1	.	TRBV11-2	CASSPSDRGRGNEQFF	TGTGCCAGCAGCCCCTCGGACAGGGGGCGCGGGAATGAGCAGTTCTTC
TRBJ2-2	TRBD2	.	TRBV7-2	CASSLDTSAFGELFF	TGTGCCAGCAGCTTAGATACTAGCGCGTTCGGGGAGCTGTTTTTT
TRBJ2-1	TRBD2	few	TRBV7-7	CASSLGSGGGSYNEQFF	TGTGCCAGCAGCTTAGGTAGCGGGGGGGGTTCCTACAATGAGCAGTTCTTC
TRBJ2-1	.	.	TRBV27	CASSWDTYNEQFF	TGTGCCAGCAGTTGGGACACCTACAATGAGCAGTTCTTC
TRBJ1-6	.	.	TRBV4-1	CASSPPWERGSPLHF	TGCGCCAGCAGCCCTCCTTGGGAGAGAGGCTCACCCCTCCACTTT
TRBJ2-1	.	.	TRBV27	CASSIGGNSYNEQFF	TGTGCCAGCAGTATCGGGGGTAACTCCTACAATGAGCAGTTCTTC
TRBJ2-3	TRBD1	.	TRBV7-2	CASSPRTGGTDTQYF	TGTGCCAGCAGCCCCCGGACAGGGGGAACAGATACGCAGTATTTT
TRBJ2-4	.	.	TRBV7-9	CASSFSAKNIQYF	TGTGCCAGCAGCTTTTCTGCCAAAAACATTCAGTACTTC
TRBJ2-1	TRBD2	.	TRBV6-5	CASSYSIAGAYNEQFF	TGTGCCAGCAGTTACTCGATCGCGGGAGCCTACAATGAGCAGTTCTTC
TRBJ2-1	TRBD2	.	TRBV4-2	CASSQEGTSGHNEQFF	TGTGCCAGCAGCCAAGAAGGGACTAGCGGCCACAATGAGCAGTTCTTC
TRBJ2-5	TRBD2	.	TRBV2	CATGTSGGAETQYF	TGTGCCACAGGGACTAGCGGGGGGGCAGAGACCCAGTACTTC
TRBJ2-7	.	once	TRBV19	CASSIGGSDTYEQYF	TGTGCCAGTAGTATAGGTGGGAGCGACACCTACGAGCAGTACTTC
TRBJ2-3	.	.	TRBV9	CASSAQQGRAGDTQYF	TGTGCCAGCAGCGCCCAACAGGGAAGGGCAGGGGATACGCAGTATTTT
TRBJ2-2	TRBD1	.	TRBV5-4	CASSFGTGNTGELFF	TGTGCCAGCAGCTTTGGGACAGGGAACACCGGGGAGCTGTTTTTT
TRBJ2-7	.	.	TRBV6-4	CASSDSGIAAFISYEQYF	TGTGCCAGCAGTGACTCAGGAATAGCGGCTTTCATCTCCTACGAGCAGTACTTC
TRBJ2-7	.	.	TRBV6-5	CASSVEVDSSYEQYF	TGTGCCAGCAGTGTTGAAGTCGACAGCTCCTACGAGCAGTACTTC
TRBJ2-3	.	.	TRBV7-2	CASTPWGGTDTQYF	TGTGCCAGCACCCCTTGGGGGGGCACAGATACGCAGTATTTT
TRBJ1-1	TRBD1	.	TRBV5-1	CASSPDRGHGTEAFF	TGCGCCAGCAGCCCGGACAGGGGTCATGGCACTGAAGCTTTCTTT
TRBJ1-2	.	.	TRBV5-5	CASGLEDTYYGYTF	TGTGCCAGCGGCTTGGAGGACACCTACTATGGCTACACCTTC
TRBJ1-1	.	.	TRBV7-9	CASSLMGPNTEAFF	TGTGCCAGCAGCTTAATGGGGCCTAACACTGAAGCTTTCTTT